One sample yielded the 10 T cell receptor beta chains listed below, sequenced in a study of OX40 agonist ivuxolimab in advanced cancers. The method behind the library was the immunoSEQ multiplex PCR assay. The table comes from immuneACCESS by way of TCRdb, which keeps in-frame sequences with V and J called. Part of the clones is missing from these tables; in studies checked, under half for an unresolved V gene and the rest for unknown reasons. The table for this sample lists some 35,000 clones; roughly 89% of them were counted only once. The ten largest account for 9.1% of the sample. Material: CD4+ or CD8+ T cells sorted from blood, obtained in a trial of the OX40 agonist ivuxolimab. The receptor set was obtained from an adult with an advanced solid tumor such as melanoma, head and neck, liver or kidney cancer.

This rearrangement joins TRBV6-6 to TRBJ1-4, with a possible D match to TRBD1 (6 bases). The CDR3 is made up of 12 amino acids. V gave up 2 bases and J gave up 16 bases, with 14 bases separating them. The germline V gene has CDR1 MNHNY and CDR2 SVGAGI (reference sequence). CDR3 DNA: TGTGCCAGCAGTTACCCCGACAGGCCGGCGTTTTTT. Residues: CASSYPDRPAFF.

This chain uses TRBV11-3 with TRBJ2-1, with a possible D match to TRBD2 (6 bases). CDR3 length equals 15 residues. V lost 4 bases and J lost 4, with 14 bases in between. Germline V gene sequence: CDR1 SGHNT, CDR2 YENEEA. The CDR3 reads CASSSRRGRYNEQFF. The DNA for the CDR3 is TGTGCCAGCAGCTCGAGGCGGGGCCGATACAATGAGCAGTTCTTC.

The CDR3: CASFQDPARNEKLFF. The CDR3, as DNA: TGCGCCAGCTTCCAGGACCCAGCTCGTAATGAAAAACTGTTTTTT. The V and J genes are TRBV5-1 and TRBJ1-4, with D hard to call. This CDR3 contains 15 residues. The V end was cut by 7 bases, the J end by 4 bases, with 17 bases between. CDR1 and CDR2 from the germline V gene are SGHRS and YFSETQ. The full variable domain, completed using reference TRBV5-1 and TRBJ1-4, is KAGVTQTPRYLIKTRGQQVTLSCSPISGHRSVSWYQQTPGQGLQFLFEYFSETQRNKGNFPGRFSGRQFSNSRSEMNVSTLELGDSALYLCASFQDPARNEKLFFGSGTQLSVL.

The J gene is TRBJ1-4, the V gene TRBV28; TRBD1 matches at 7 bases. J lost 7 bases, V lost 4 bases, and 6 bases had no gene match. The CDR3 length is 14 residues. Germline V gives CDR1 MDHEN, CDR2 SYDVKM. CDR3 nucleotides: TGTGCCAGCAGTTCCGGGACAGTAGGTGAAAAACTGTTTTTT. Protein sequence: CASSSGTVGEKLFF.

This clone has only one observation. The V and J genes are TRBV2 and TRBJ1-1, with TRBD1 as a possible D gene (5 bases). V lost 3 bases, J lost 1 base, and 12 bases lay in between. Germline CDR1 is SNHLY and CDR2 is FYNNEI. The CDR3 is made up of 15 amino acids. The CDR3 here is CASSEGGWENTEAFF. In nucleotides, the CDR3 is TGTGCCAGCAGTGAGGGGGGTTGGGAGAACACTGAAGCTTTCTTT.

CDR3 loop: CASSPTIQGGYTF. The CDR3, as DNA: TGTGCCAGCAGTCCAACCATCCAGGGAGGCTACACCTTC. The chain is built from TRBV2 and TRBJ1-2; D may be TRBD1 (5 bases). Germline V gene data show CDR1 as SNHLY and CDR2 as FYNNEI. The CDR3 runs 13 residues. V gave up 5 bases and J gave up 8 bases, with 15 bases separating them.

This rearrangement joins TRBV2 to TRBJ2-7; the match to TRBD1 covers 8 bases. Germline V gives CDR1 SNHLY, CDR2 FYNNEI. This CDR3 contains 14 residues. V lost 5 bases and J lost 3; bases outside the gene matches: 6. The CDR3 protein is CASSQDRVDYEQYF. The CDR3 coding sequence is TGTGCCAGCAGTCAGGACAGGGTGGACTACGAGCAGTACTTC.

The chain combines TRBV10-3 with TRBJ1-2, with D perhaps TRBD1 (6 bases). CDR1 and CDR2 from the germline V gene are ENHRY and SYGVKD. The V end was cut by 6 bases, the J end by 6 bases, with 14 bases between. This CDR3 is built from 13 residues. The CDR3: CAIRIGRGDGYTF. CDR3 DNA: TGTGCCATCAGAATAGGCAGGGGAGATGGCTACACCTTC.

The chain has TRBV28 and TRBJ2-3; TRBD2 matches at 12 bases. Germline V gene lookup returns CDR1 MDHEN and CDR2 SYDVKM. With V trimmed by 6 bases and J by 3 bases, 4 bases remained unmatched. The CDR3 is 15 amino acids. The DNA for the CDR3 is TGTGCCAGCAGCCCCGGGACTAGCGGGACAGATACGCAGTATTTT. This translates into CASSPGTSGTDTQYF.

The chain carries TRBV18 and TRBJ1-1; D is possibly TRBD1 (6 bases). V lost 6 bases to trimming and J lost 3 bases, with 11 bases between them. The CDR3 is made up of 13 amino acids. Looked up from germline, CDR1 is KGHSH and CDR2 is LQKENI. CDR3 residues: CASSGGADTEAFF. CDR3 DNA: TGTGCCAGCTCGGGGGGGGCGGACACTGAAGCTTTCTTT.